The 9 T cell receptor beta chains listed next were all sequenced from one sample in a study of cytomegalovirus exposure and HLA in healthy donors. PCR employed 60 Vbeta and 13 Jbeta primers. Sequencing used immunoSEQ multiplex PCR; TCRdb keeps in-frame clones, though not all of them. The sample has a few hundred thousand clones, roughly 80% seen once. The sequencing sample was made of PBMCs. Receptor source: a man aged 40-49 years in good health and CMV-seronegative.

V usage is TRBV5-4 and J usage is TRBJ1-3; the D gene is possibly TRBD1 (6 bases). CDR1 and CDR2 from the germline V gene are SGHNT and YYREEE (reference sequence). The CDR3 extends over 16 amino acids. V lost 5 bases and J lost 1, with 16 bases in between. The CDR3 region has the DNA TGTGCCAGCAGACCTGATGGGGGGGCTTCTGGAAACACCATATATTTT. Protein product: CASRPDGGASGNTIYF.

The chain combines TRBV27 with TRBJ2-7; 11 bases are a match to TRBD1. The CDR3 extends over 15 amino acids. V was clipped by 6 bases and J by 6 bases; unmatched bases: 10. The germline gives CDR1 MNHEY, CDR2 SMNVEV (reference sequence). For the CDR3, the DNA is TGTGCCAGCAGGGATTTGGGACAGGGGGGCAGCGAGCAGTACTTC. Its translation is CASRDLGQGGSEQYF.

This chain connects TRBV7-6 to TRBJ1-5; D is possibly TRBD1 (6 bases). CDR1 is SGHVS and CDR2 is FNYEAQ in the germline V gene. The V end lost 0 bases, the J end lost 6 bases, and 9 bases lay between the germline ends. The CDR3 consists of 14 residues. In DNA form, the CDR3 reads TGTGCCAGCAGCTTAGCGGGGGCTCGTCAGCCCCAGCATTTT. Translated, it gives CASSLAGARQPQHF.

The chain recombines TRBV5-3 with TRBJ1-2; D is possibly TRBD1 (6 bases). TRBV5-3 is recorded as an ORF, its role being uncertain. The CDR3 runs to 15 residues. Trimming pared 4 bases from V and 8 bases from J, leaving 21 bases between. CDR3: CARSLHPAGAQGYTF. As DNA, the CDR3 is TGTGCCAGAAGCCTTCACCCTGCAGGGGCTCAGGGCTACACCTTC.

The genes are TRBV7-3 and TRBJ2-2; no reliable D call. CDR1 and CDR2 (germline): SGHTA, FQGTGA. This CDR3 spans 13 amino acids. With 4 bases removed from V and 4 bases from J, the gap between germline ends came to 7 bases. Here the CDR3 DNA reads TGTGCCAGCAGCTCCTTGGCCACCGGGGAGCTGTTTTTT. Protein product: CASSSLATGELFF.

This rearrangement joins TRBV15 to TRBJ1-2, with D possibly TRBD1 on 6 matching bases. Trimming took 2 bases from V and 4 from J, leaving 8 bases between them. CDR3 length: 13 amino acids. Germline V gives CDR1 LNHNV, CDR2 YYDKDF (reference sequence). CDR3 amino acids: CATSRIQGYGYTF. The CDR3 bases are TGTGCCACCAGCAGAATACAGGGCTATGGCTACACCTTC.

This chain joins TRBV27 and TRBJ2-7; D is possibly TRBD2 (5 bases). V lost 4 bases and J 0 bases, leaving 16 bases between the germline ends. CDR3 size: 16 residues. Germline V gene lookup returns CDR1 MNHEY and CDR2 SMNVEV (reference sequence). The CDR3 nucleotides are TGTGCCAGCAGTTCCGTCGGTAGGGAGCCCTCCTACGAGCAGTACTTC. Its translation is CASSSVGREPSYEQYF.

This clone was detected only a few times. CDR3 DNA: TGTGCCAGCAGTCCCCGGGACTCCTGGGAGCAGTACTTC. It specifies CASSPRDSWEQYF. The genes are TRBV27 and TRBJ2-7; D may be TRBD2 (6 bases). V gave up 5 bases and J gave up 7 bases, with 15 bases separating them. The CDR3 loop spans 13 amino acids. Germline CDR1 and CDR2: MNHEY and SMNVEV (reference sequence).

The CDR3 DNA sequence: TGTGCCAGCAGCAAATGGACAGGGGGCTTCGGCTACACCTTC. Translated, it gives CASSKWTGGFGYTF. This chain uses TRBV21-1 with TRBJ1-2; TRBD1, the table's D call, lacks a check against the DNA. TRBV21-1 has pseudogene status. This CDR3 is 14 amino acids long.